The next 13 T cell receptor beta chains were all read from a single sample in a study of cytomegalovirus exposure and HLA in healthy donors. PCR involved 60 Vbeta and 13 Jbeta primers. Sequencing used immunoSEQ multiplex PCR; TCRdb keeps in-frame clones, though not all of them. The top ten clones hold less than 6.5% of a sample with 100,000 to 150,000 clones, more than 80% of them seen once. What was sequenced was PBMCs. The receptors stem from a woman between 40 and 55 years old in good health and CMV-seropositive.

This rearrangement joins TRBV10-2 to TRBJ2-7, with TRBD1 as a possible D gene (6 bases). Germline CDR1 is WSHSY and CDR2 is SAAADI. V lost 6 bases and J lost 2, with 8 bases in between. The CDR3 runs 12 residues. CDR3 loop: CASRGDTYEQYF. The CDR3 DNA reads TGCGCCAGCAGGGGGGACACCTACGAGCAGTACTTC.

The V gene is TRBV28, the J gene TRBJ1-5; D call uncertain. Germline V lookup: CDR1 MDHEN, CDR2 SYDVKM. Trimming took off 6 bases at V and 1 base at J, with 10 bases between the two ends. The CDR3 has 14 residues. CDR3 loop: CASSRQQSNQPQHF. Here the CDR3 DNA reads TGTGCCAGCAGCCGACAACAGAGCAATCAGCCCCAGCATTTT.

The chain recombines TRBV27 with TRBJ1-3; no clear D. The CDR3 runs to 15 residues. CDR1 and CDR2 (germline): MNHEY, SMNVEV (reference sequence). The V end was cut by 4 bases, the J end by 0 bases, with 10 bases between. The CDR3, as DNA: TGTGCCAGCAGTTCTCCTTCCCGCTCTGGAAACACCATATATTTT. Translated, it gives CASSSPSRSGNTIYF.

This chain connects TRBV7-3 to TRBJ2-5; 7 nucleotides agree with TRBD2. This CDR3 has 16 amino acids. Germline V CDR1 and CDR2: SGHTA, FQGTGA. V lost 1 base to trimming and J lost 5 bases; unmatched junction nucleotides: 10. The CDR3 spells CASSLNAFQGGETQYF. The DNA of the CDR3 is TGTGCCAGCAGCTTAAACGCCTTTCAGGGAGGGGAGACCCAGTACTTC.

V is TRBV7-8 and J is TRBJ1-2; weak D call: TRBD1 (5 bases). The CDR3 runs 16 residues. Germline loops: CDR1 SGHVS, CDR2 FQNEAQ. Between the trimmed V and J ends, which lost 3 bases and 5 bases, there was a span of 19 bases. The CDR3 region is CASSFNEGTGRYGYTF. In DNA form, the CDR3 reads TGTGCCAGCAGCTTTAACGAGGGGACGGGGAGGTATGGCTACACCTTC.

Only a few counts were recorded for this clone. The chain joins TRBV7-6 to TRBJ1-2; 7 bases agree with TRBD1. CDR3 length equals 12 residues. Looked up from germline, CDR1 is SGHVS and CDR2 is FNYEAQ. Trimming at V came to 4 bases and at J to 5 bases, leaving 1 base not matched to a gene. This chain's CDR3 is CASSSTGYGYTF. The CDR3, as DNA: TGTGCCAGCAGCTCGACAGGGTATGGCTACACCTTC.

The chain combines TRBV9 with TRBJ1-2, with 9 nucleotides matching TRBD1. This CDR3 comprises 15 residues. Germline V lookup: CDR1 SGDLS, CDR2 YYNGEE. J gave up 6 bases and V 0 bases, and 6 bases lay outside the gene matches. The CDR3 coding sequence is TGTGCCAGCAGCGTAGGGGACAGGGATCTCAATGGCTACACCTTC. It translates to CASSVGDRDLNGYTF.

The chain links TRBV2 to TRBJ2-3; 11 bases map to TRBD1. The junction had 12 bases not matched to a gene; V was cut back by 4 bases and J by 3 bases. Germline assignment: CDR1 SNHLY and CDR2 FYNNEI. This CDR3 has 18 residues. The CDR3 nucleotides read TGTGCCAGCAGTGTCCCCTACAGGGGGACAGGGGGGACAGATACGCAGTATTTT. Its translation: CASSVPYRGTGGTDTQYF.

This clone was seen only a few times. The J gene is TRBJ2-1, the V gene TRBV9, with 8 bases fitting TRBD2. Germline CDR1 reads SGDLS; CDR2 reads YYNGEE. The CDR3 is 15 residues long. V gave up 6 bases and J gave up 8 bases; unmatched junction bases: 13. CDR3 nucleotides: TGTGCCAGCACCCCTCCCGGGGGGGCCACCCATGAGCAGTTCTTC. It codes for CASTPPGGATHEQFF.

This chain links TRBV5-4 with TRBJ1-2, with 10 bases lining up with TRBD1. CDR1 is SGHNT, CDR2 YYREEE, per germline (reference sequence). The CDR3 runs to 14 residues. V trimming: 4 bases; J trimming: 7 bases; junction bases outside the gene matches: 7. The CDR3: CASSQHGTGAGYTF. CDR3 nucleotides: TGTGCCAGCAGCCAGCACGGGACAGGGGCTGGCTACACCTTC.

The chain recombines TRBV18 with TRBJ1-2; D not certain. V lost 2 bases to trimming and J lost 3 bases, with 10 bases between them. The CDR3 runs to 14 residues. Germline assignment: CDR1 KGHSH and CDR2 LQKENI. Here the CDR3 reads CASSPNDNDYGYTF. As DNA, the CDR3 is TGTGCCAGCTCACCAAACGACAATGACTATGGCTACACCTTC.

This chain connects TRBV6-1 to TRBJ2-5, with D unresolved. The assigned J gene may be wrong: the sequence end matches TRBJ2-7 better. The CDR3 is 14 amino acids. Germline lookup yields CDR1 MNHNS and CDR2 SASEGT. CDR3 DNA: TGTGCCAGCAGTGACTCCTTAGAGCCCTACGAGCAGTACTTC. This codes for CASSDSLEPYEQYF.

The chain joins TRBV19 to TRBJ2-7, with 8 positions matching TRBD1. J was trimmed by 6 bases and V by 5 bases; bases with no gene match: 9. The CDR3 contains 14 residues. Germline V lookup: CDR1 LNHDA, CDR2 SQIVND (reference sequence). This CDR3 is CASSFGTGSCEQYF. CDR3 nucleotides: TGTGCCAGTAGTTTCGGGACAGGCTCTTGCGAGCAGTACTTC.